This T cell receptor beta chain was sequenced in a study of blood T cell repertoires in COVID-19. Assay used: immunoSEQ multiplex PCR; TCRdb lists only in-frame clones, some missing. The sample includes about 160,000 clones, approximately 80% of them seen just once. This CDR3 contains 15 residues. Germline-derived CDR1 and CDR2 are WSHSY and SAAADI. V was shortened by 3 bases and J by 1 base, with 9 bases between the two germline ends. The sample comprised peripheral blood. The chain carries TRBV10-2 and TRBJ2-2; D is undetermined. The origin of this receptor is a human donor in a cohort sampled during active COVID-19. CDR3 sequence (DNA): TGCGCCAGCAGTGATACTAAACTGAACACCGGGGAGCTGTTTTTT. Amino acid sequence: CASSDTKLNTGELFF.